These T cell receptor beta chains were read from a single sample in a study of cytomegalovirus exposure and HLA in healthy donors. The method was immunoSEQ multiplex PCR; TCRdb's version includes in-frame clones alone and lacks a portion of them. The sample lists approximately 82,000 clones; roughly 94% were seen once. The sequenced material came from PBMCs. Receptor source: a woman aged 18-30 years in good health and CMV-seronegative. CDR3s include the opening cysteine and the closing phenylalanine or tryptophan. The D gene is left open where the match is weak. Clone size appears in some rows only: once, few, many, or a class for an expanded clone.

d_call,clone_size,v_call,cdr3_length,j_call,cdr3_nt,cdr3_aa
NA,once,TRBV6-5,14,TRBJ2-4,TGTGCCAGCAGCAAAAAATTAGCCAAAAACATTCAGTACTTC,CASSKKLAKNIQYF
NA,NA,TRBV4-1,15,TRBJ1-5,TGCGCCAGCAGCCAAGATGGTTTCGGAGAAGGTCCCCAGCATTTT,CASSQDGFGEGPQHF
NA,NA,TRBV4-1,17,TRBJ1-5,TGCGCCAGCAGCCAAGACGGTTTCGGAGGGGGCAATCAGCCCCAGCATTTT,CASSQDGFGGGNQPQHF
NA,NA,TRBV7-2,15,TRBJ2-7,TGTGCCAGCAGCTTGAGGGGGGCGGGAGTGCACGAGCAGTACTTC,CASSLRGAGVHEQYF
TRBD2,NA,TRBV5-6,17,TRBJ2-4,TGTGCCAGCAGTCAAACGCGCCCCTTTAGCGGGGCAGACATTCAGTACTTC,CASSQTRPFSGADIQYF
TRBD1,NA,TRBV5-5,15,TRBJ1-3,TGTGCCAGCAGCGAGACGACAGGGGGGGGAAACACCATATATTTT,CASSETTGGGNTIYF
NA,NA,TRBV7-2,14,TRBJ2-2,TGTGCCAGCAGCCCCCTCAGGGGGGCTGGGGAGCTGTTTTTT,CASSPLRGAGELFF
NA,NA,TRBV7-2,15,TRBJ1-3,TGTGCCAGCAGCTTAGTCCCCAACTCTGGAAACACCATATATTTT,CASSLVPNSGNTIYF
NA,NA,TRBV28,12,TRBJ1-4,TGTGCCAGCAGGGGAGGCAATGAAAAACTGTTTTTT,CASRGGNEKLFF
TRBD2,NA,TRBV29-1,14,TRBJ2-5,TGCAGCGTTGATGGGGCGGGGGGCCAAGAGACCCAGTACTTC,CSVDGAGGQETQYF
NA,NA,TRBV5-1,15,TRBJ1-1,TGCGCCAGCAGCTTGGCCGCAGCACTAAACACTGAAGCTTTCTTT,CASSLAAALNTEAFF
NA,NA,TRBV7-2,16,TRBJ2-1,TGTGCCAGCAGCCATACGTCCGGGACAACCTACAATGAGCAGTTCTTC,CASSHTSGTTYNEQFF
NA,NA,TRBV5-1,15,TRBJ1-1,TGCGCCAGCAGCCTCGGACGGGGGGTGAACACTGAAGCTTTCTTT,CASSLGRGVNTEAFF
NA,NA,TRBV18,13,TRBJ2-7,TGTGCCAGCTCACCAGGCGGATACTACGAGCAGTACTTC,CASSPGGYYEQYF
NA,NA,TRBV18,15,TRBJ2-1,TGTGCCAGCTCATTGCCTCCCCCAGGGGCAGCTGAGCAGTTCTTC,CASSLPPPGAAEQFF
TRBD2,NA,TRBV19,17,TRBJ2-1,TGTGCCAGTAGTCCCGAGCGACTAGCGGGGGCCTACAATGAGCAGTTCTTC,CASSPERLAGAYNEQFF
NA,NA,TRBV10-2,14,TRBJ2-1,TGCGCCAGCCGCGGCGGGGCCTCTTACAATGAGCAGTTCTTC,CASRGGASYNEQFF
NA,NA,TRBV9,16,TRBJ2-3,TGTGCCAGCTCAAAACAGGCAGCGGGCAGGACAGATACGCAGTATTTT,CASSKQAAGRTDTQYF